Listed below are T cell receptor beta chains from one sample, sequenced in a study of blood T cells in healthy people across ages. In TCRdb, the 5' RACE reads were re-called with MiXCR into one record per CDR3 protein. This table has about 780,000 distinct CDR3 sequences, more than 35% appearing once. Material for sequencing was blood. The receptor source for this set is a man older than 75 in good health. Each CDR3 is given with its conserved first and last residue. Fields, in order: clone size, V gene, D gene, J gene, CDR3 DNA, CDR3 protein. D genes are given only for firm matches. Clone sizes are given selectively: once, few, many, or a class where the clone is expanded.

-	TRBV28	-	TRBJ1-4	TGTGCCAGCAGTTTATTTGGCAGGGGAGGTGAAAAACTGTTTTTT	CASSLFGRGGEKLFF
few	TRBV4-2	-	TRBJ2-5	TGTGCCAGCAGCCAAGGCGGGACTGCCCGGGAGACCCAGTACTTC	CASSQGGTARETQYF
-	TRBV4-1	TRBD2	TRBJ2-7	TGCGCCAGCAGCCCTATAGCGGGAGGGCGCGAGCAGTACTTC	CASSPIAGGREQYF
-	TRBV20-1	TRBD2	TRBJ2-1	TGCAGTGCTAGAGATTTCCGACTAGCGGGAGGGGGGTTCTTC	CSARDFRLAGGGFF
-	TRBV29-1	TRBD1	TRBJ1-1	TGCAGCGTTGAGTCAGGGACAGGGGGCCCTGAAGCTTTCTTT	CSVESGTGGPEAFF
-	TRBV7-2	-	TRBJ2-5	TGTGCCAGCAGCCCGACGCCGGGGGAGACCCAGTACTTC	CASSPTPGETQYF
many	TRBV29-1	-	TRBJ2-5	TGCAGCGTTGGTAGTGGAGAGACCCAGTACTTC	CSVGSGETQYF
-	TRBV15	TRBD1	TRBJ2-7	TGTGCCACCAGCACGGACAGGGGATCCTACAATGAGCAGTACTTC	CATSTDRGSYNEQYF
-	TRBV29-1	-	TRBJ2-3	TGCAGCGGCAACAGGGGGGGGGCAGATACGCAGTATTTT	CSGNRGGADTQYF
-	TRBV20-1	-	TRBJ2-1	TGCAGTGCTGGCCCAATCCCCGGCTCCTACAATGAGCAGTTCTTC	CSAGPIPGSYNEQFF
few	TRBV20-1	TRBD1	TRBJ2-1	TGCAGTGCTACCCAGCCTACAGGGGTGGGGGAGCAGTTCTTC	CSATQPTGVGEQFF
many	TRBV5-1	TRBD1	TRBJ2-7	TGCGCCAGCAGCCCGGATCAGGGGGCAGGCTACGAGCAGTACTTC	CASSPDQGAGYEQYF
-	TRBV20-1	TRBD2	TRBJ2-7	TGCAGTGCGGAGCGGGGTGGCAACGAGCAGTACTTC	CSAERGGNEQYF
-	TRBV7-9	-	TRBJ2-1	TGTGCCAGCAGCGTAGTTGTTCAGGGCTCTGAGCAGTTCTTC	CASSVVVQGSEQFF
-	TRBV11-3	-	TRBJ1-1	TGTGCCAGCAGCGCAGGGTTTGAAGCTTTCTTT	CASSAGFEAFF
-	TRBV7-2	TRBD1	TRBJ2-7	TGTGCCAGCAGCTCTCCCCCGGGACAGGGTTCCTACGAGCAGTACTTC	CASSSPPGQGSYEQYF
-	TRBV11-1	TRBD1	TRBJ1-1	TGTGCCAGCAGCTTAGAGGGGGCGGTGAACACTGAAGCTTTCTTT	CASSLEGAVNTEAFF
-	TRBV4-2	-	TRBJ2-7	TGTGCCAGCAGCCTAGGGGACTCCGACTCCTACGAGCAGAACTTC	CASSLGDSDSYEQNF
-	TRBV14	-	TRBJ2-5	TGTGCCAGCAGCCATGGGGGTTCCGGGGTGACGGGTGAGCAGTACTTC	CASSHGGSGVTGEQYF
-	TRBV20-1	-	TRBJ2-3	TGCAGTGCTACAGTAGCAAATACGCAGTATTTT	CSATVANTQYF
-	TRBV9	-	TRBJ2-7	TGTGCCAGCAGCGTAGCTGCGCGGGGAGGGCAGGGGTACGAGCAGTACTTC	CASSVAARGGQGYEQYF
-	TRBV6-6	-	TRBJ1-5	TGTGCCAGCAGTTACGGGGGGGGCGAACAGCCCCAGCATTTT	CASSYGGGEQPQHF
-	TRBV25-1	TRBD1	TRBJ2-4	TGTGCCAGCAGTAGACAGGGGATCGAAAACATTCAGTACTTC	CASSRQGIENIQYF
-	TRBV9	-	TRBJ2-7	TGTGCCAGCAGCGTAGCTACGAGGAATGAGCAGTACTTC	CASSVATRNEQYF
few	TRBV5-1	TRBD2	TRBJ2-1	TGCGCCAGCACCACTAGCGGGCCCTACAATGAGCAGTTCTTC	CASTTSGPYNEQFF
-	TRBV5-1	-	TRBJ2-2	TGCGCCAGCAGCCGCAGAGGCCCCGGGGAGCTGTTTTTT	CASSRRGPGELFF
-	TRBV12-3/TRBV12-4	TRBD2	TRBJ2-1	TGTGCCAGCAGTTTGCGGGAGGGCCGGTCCAATGAGCAGTTCTTC	CASSLREGRSNEQFF
few	TRBV20-1	-	TRBJ2-5	TGCAGTAGTCAGGCTGAAGAGACCCAGTACTTC	CSSQAEETQYF
-	TRBV10-3	-	TRBJ2-7	TGTGCCTCAAGTCAGATGACCTCCTACGAGCAGTACTTC	CASSQMTSYEQYF
-	TRBV21-1	-	TRBJ1-1	TGTGCCAGCAGCACAAGACAGGAGAACACTGAAGCTTTCTTT	CASSTRQENTEAFF
-	TRBV29-1	-	TRBJ2-1	TGCAGCGTTGAAGGGACAGATGATTACAATGAGCAGTTCTTC	CSVEGTDDYNEQFF
once	TRBV30	TRBD1	TRBJ2-7	TGTGCCTGGAGTTTAAGGGGGCGCTACGAGCAGTACTTC	CAWSLRGRYEQYF
-	TRBV7-2	TRBD2	TRBJ2-7	TGTGCCAGCAGCCGCAATCTGGGGAGGGCCGAGCAGTACTTC	CASSRNLGRAEQYF
-	TRBV20-1	-	TRBJ2-5	TGCAGTGCCCCGGGTTTGGAGGGCAAGACCCAGTACTTC	CSAPGLEGKTQYF
-	TRBV11-1	TRBD2	TRBJ2-1	TGTGCCAGCAGCTTACCCCCTAGCGGGCCCTCCTACAATGAGCAGTTCTTC	CASSLPPSGPSYNEQFF
many	TRBV12-3/TRBV12-4	TRBD2	TRBJ2-5	TGTGCCAGCAGTTTAGGGACTAGCAGCGAAGAGACCCAGTACTTC	CASSLGTSSEETQYF
-	TRBV3-1	TRBD2	TRBJ2-3	TGTGCCAGCAGCCAAGAACGAAGCGGGGCGTTCACAGATACGCAGTATTTT	CASSQERSGAFTDTQYF
-	TRBV28	-	TRBJ1-1	TGTGCCAGCAACCAACCGACGGGTTGGGGCACTGAAGCTTTCTTT	CASNQPTGWGTEAFF
-	TRBV7-9	TRBD1	TRBJ2-5	TGTGCCAGCAGCTCGCAGGGGGTTCAAGAGATCCAGTACTTC	CASSSQGVQEIQYF
-	TRBV20-1	-	TRBJ2-5	TGCAGTGCTAACCGGTCGGGCGGGGAGACCCAGTACTTC	CSANRSGGETQYF
-	TRBV6-1	TRBD1	TRBJ2-7	TGTGCCAGTTGCGACAGGGGTTCGAACGAGCAGTACTTC	CASCDRGSNEQYF
-	TRBV5-1	TRBD2	TRBJ2-1	TGCGCCAGCAGCTTTACGGCGGGAGAGGGCAATGAGCAGTTCTTC	CASSFTAGEGNEQFF
-	TRBV29-1	-	TRBJ2-1	TGCAGCGTTGTAGGGGACGGCCTACCCAATGAGCAGTTCTTC	CSVVGDGLPNEQFF